The 29 T cell receptor beta chains below come from one sample, sequenced in a study of blood T cells in healthy people across ages. Then a second PCR, running roughly 7 to 11 cycles, was carried out with a sample-barcoded 5' primer and a J-beta primer mix. TCRdb called the 5' RACE reads again in MiXCR, with one record for every CDR3 protein. This sample has a few hundred thousand distinct CDR3 sequences, with 27% found just once. The sample consisted of blood. These receptors originate from an older woman in good health.

This clonotype was counted only a few times. The chain uses TRBV7-2 and TRBJ1-2; D remains ambiguous. CDR1 and CDR2 from the germline V gene are SGHTA and FQGNSA. The V end was cut by 0 bases, the J end by 4 bases, with 12 bases between. The length of the CDR3 is 15 residues. CDR3 residues: CASSLASEPIYGYTF. In DNA form, the CDR3 reads TGTGCCAGCAGCTTAGCTTCGGAACCGATCTATGGCTACACCTTC.

V and J are TRBV6-5 and TRBJ1-1, with D unclear. This CDR3 region has 14 residues. The ends were cut back, 2 bases at V and 0 bases at J, with 7 bases in the middle. CDR1 is MNHEY, CDR2 SVGAGI, per germline. The DNA of the CDR3 is TGTGCCAGCAGTTACGGAGAGTTGAACACTGAAGCTTTCTTT. Protein product: CASSYGELNTEAFF.

This clonotype was counted between two and nine times. The V call is TRBV11-2, the J call TRBJ2-3; D unresolved. The CDR3 runs to 14 residues. The germline V gene encodes CDR1 SGHAT and CDR2 FQNNGV. Trimming took off 4 bases at V and 3 bases at J, with 11 bases between the two ends. For the CDR3, the DNA is TGTGCCAGCAGCTCGGCTCCGCTGACAGATACGCAGTATTTT. It codes for CASSSAPLTDTQYF.

The sample holds a few counts of this clonotype. The rearrangement links TRBV5-1 to TRBJ2-2; TRBD2 matches 8 bases. With 4 bases clipped from V and 5 bases from J, the junction kept 13 bases outside the gene matches. This CDR3 is 17 amino acids long. Germline values: CDR1 SGHRS, CDR2 YFSETQ. The CDR3: CASSHSGGGLLTGELFF. For the CDR3, the DNA is TGCGCCAGCAGCCACTCTGGCGGGGGGCTATTGACCGGGGAGCTGTTTTTT.

Many counts were recorded for this clonotype. The chain employs TRBV12-5 and TRBJ1-2; D is unclear. The CDR3 extends over 12 amino acids. Germline-derived CDR1 and CDR2 are LGHNT and FRNRAP. The V gene lost 5 bases and the J gene lost 4 bases, with 8 bases spanning the gap. DNA of the CDR3: TGTGCTAGTGGTACCCACGGCTATGGCTACACCTTC. Amino acid sequence: CASGTHGYGYTF.

A few counts support this clonotype. The chain is built from TRBV5-1 and TRBJ1-6; D not certain. Trimming took 0 bases from V and 9 from J, leaving 7 bases between them. Germline CDR1 and CDR2: SGHRS and YFSETQ. This CDR3 has 13 residues. In nucleotides, the CDR3 is TGCGCCAGCAGCTTGGAAGGGAGTTCACCCCTCCACTTT. Protein: CASSLEGSSPLHF.

In the case of this clonotype: At one end, the junction sequence differs from germline, possibly due to a read error. The chain links TRBV5-1 to TRBJ2-3, with D perhaps matching TRBD1 (6 bases). Germline CDR1 SGHRS, CDR2 YFSETQ. The CDR3 is 14 amino acids. For the CDR3, the DNA is TGCGCCAGCACCTTGGCACAGGGCGGCGATACGCAGTATTTT. It yields the protein CASTLAQGGDTQYF.

The sample holds a few counts of this clonotype. The chain joins TRBV12-3 or TRBV12-4 to TRBJ2-1, with 12 bases aligning to TRBD2. The junction had 10 bases not matched to a gene; V was cut back by 0 bases and J by 7 bases. The CDR3 runs 18 residues. CDR3 bases: TGTGCCAGCAGTTTAGCGCTCCTTCTAGCGGGGGGGCTTAATGAGCAGTTCTTC. It is translated as CASSLALLLAGGLNEQFF.

The chain couples TRBV7-3 to TRBJ2-2, with a weak D call TRBD2 (6 bases). Looked up from germline, CDR1 is SGHTA and CDR2 is FQGTGA. This CDR3 region has 16 residues. V lost 5 bases and J lost 0, with 13 bases in between. The CDR3 reads CASSEAGTSNTGELFF. Written as DNA, the CDR3 is TGTGCCAGCAGCGAAGCCGGGACTTCGAACACCGGGGAGCTGTTTTTT.

The V call is TRBV29-1, the J call TRBJ1-1; D perhaps matches TRBD1 (5 bases). CDR3 length: 11 residues. V was clipped by 2 bases and J by 11 bases, with 12 bases between them. The germline V gene has CDR1 SQVTM and CDR2 ANQGSEA. The DNA for the CDR3 is TGCAGCGTTGAATTTAGGGGTAGCGCTTTCTTT. The encoded protein is CSVEFRGSAFF.

This clonotype was seen only a few times. V and J are TRBV6-1 and TRBJ2-4; D is unresolved. The V and J ends lost 6 bases and 1 base respectively, with 4 bases between them. This CDR3 has 12 amino acids. Germline V lookup: CDR1 MNHNS, CDR2 SASEGT. For the CDR3, the DNA is TGTGCCAGCAGGGATGCCAAAAACATTCAGTACTTC. It yields the protein CASRDAKNIQYF.

V and J are TRBV4-3 and TRBJ2-3; TRBD2 aligns across 15 bases. V lost 6 bases and J lost 2; bases outside the gene matches: 6. The CDR3 has 17 residues. The germline V gene encodes CDR1 LGHNA and CDR2 YSLEER. The CDR3 here is CASSSGLAGGFTDTQYF. CDR3 DNA sequence: TGCGCCAGCAGTAGCGGACTAGCGGGGGGGTTCACAGATACGCAGTATTTT.

This clonotype occurred many times. The V gene is TRBV5-1, the J gene TRBJ2-2, with D uncertain. Deletions cut 2 bases from V and 3 bases from J, with 2 bases between. This CDR3 has 12 amino acids. Germline CDR1 reads SGHRS; CDR2 reads YFSETQ. CDR3 DNA sequence: TGCGCCAGCAGCTTATACACCGGGGAGCTGTTTTTT. Its protein product is CASSLYTGELFF.

The rearrangement joins TRBV14 to TRBJ1-1, with no clear D. Germline values: CDR1 SGHDN, CDR2 FVKESK. CDR3 length: 14 residues. V lost 1 base and J 2 bases, leaving 8 bases between the germline ends. The CDR3 here is CASSQVRRNTEAFF. The DNA for the CDR3 is TGTGCCAGCAGCCAAGTTCGGAGAAACACTGAAGCTTTCTTT.

In this sample, this clonotype turned up a few times. The CDR3 DNA is TGTGCCATCCGTAGAAGAGACACCGGGGAGCTGTTTTTT. Translation: CAIRRRDTGELFF. The chain combines TRBV27 with TRBJ2-2, with no clear D. Trimming took 10 bases from V and 3 from J, leaving 12 bases between them. The germline gives CDR1 MNHEY, CDR2 SMNVEV (reference sequence). The CDR3 length is 13 residues.

The J gene is TRBJ2-1, the V gene TRBV7-2; perhaps TRBD2 as D (7 bases). Germline lookup yields CDR1 SGHTA and CDR2 FQGNSA. The CDR3 loop spans 12 amino acids. V lost 1 base and J 15 bases, leaving 13 bases between the germline ends. CDR3 region: CASSLDAGAMFF. The CDR3 region has the DNA TGTGCCAGCAGCTTAGATGCGGGGGCCATGTTCTTC.

The V gene is TRBV12-3 or TRBV12-4, the J gene TRBJ1-4; D remains unclear. The CDR3 extends over 13 amino acids. V dropped 5 bases and J dropped 8 bases, with 12 bases sitting between them. The CDR3 sequence is CASSPTGWEKLFF. For the CDR3, the DNA is TGTGCCAGCAGTCCCACTGGGTGGGAAAAACTGTTTTTT.

This clonotype was detected many times. The rearrangement uses TRBV7-2 and TRBJ2-7; TRBD2 aligns across 12 bases. Germline values: CDR1 SGHTA, CDR2 FQGNSA. CDR3 length: 17 amino acids. J gave up 2 bases and V 1 base, and 6 bases lay outside the gene matches. The CDR3, as DNA: TGTGCCAGCAGCTTAGGACTAGCGGGGGTGCCTCCCTACGAGCAGTACTTC. It yields the protein CASSLGLAGVPPYEQYF.

V is TRBV20-1 and J is TRBJ2-7; the match to TRBD2 covers 11 bases. There are 14 residues in the CDR3. Germline CDR1 and CDR2: DFQATT and SNEGSKA (reference sequence). Unmatched junction bases numbered 6, after V lost 6 bases and J lost 2 bases. CDR3 in DNA: TGCAGTGCGGGAATAGCGGGGGGGCCCTACGAGCAGTACTTC. It codes for CSAGIAGGPYEQYF.

This chain joins TRBV29-1 and TRBJ2-5; D not certain. Matching the DNA end better, TRBJ2-7 makes the J call doubtful. The CDR3 length is 12 residues. From germline, CDR1 is SQVTM and CDR2 ANQGSEA. The CDR3 DNA sequence: TGCAGCTCCCAGCCCAGATTAGGCGAGCAGTACTTC. The encoded protein is CSSQPRLGEQYF.

This clonotype has a single count. The V call is TRBV18, the J call TRBJ1-2; D possibly corresponds to TRBD1 (5 bases). With 0 bases removed from V and 4 bases from J, the gap between germline ends came to 12 bases. Germline CDR1 reads KGHSH; CDR2 reads LQKENI. This CDR3 is built from 15 residues. This CDR3 is CASSPPGVPGYGYTF. CDR3 nucleotides: TGTGCCAGCTCACCACCGGGGGTTCCCGGCTATGGCTACACCTTC.

J is TRBJ2-5 and V is TRBV5-1; D possibly corresponds to TRBD2 (5 bases). The end of the DNA fits TRBJ2-1 better, so the J call may be wrong. The CDR3 has 15 residues. Germline CDR1 and CDR2: SGHRS and YFSETQ. The CDR3 DNA sequence: TGCGCCAGCAGCATTGCCCCGGGGTATTACAATGAGCAGTTCTTC. Encoded protein: CASSIAPGYYNEQFF.

This clonotype was counted between two and nine times. CDR3 loop: CASSPGTRNEQFF. CDR3 bases: TGCGCCAGCAGCCCCGGGACTAGGAATGAGCAGTTCTTC. The chain uses TRBV5-1 and TRBJ2-1; 8 positions match TRBD2. The germline V gene encodes CDR1 SGHRS and CDR2 YFSETQ. With 4 bases clipped from V and 7 bases from J, the junction kept 4 bases outside the gene matches. The CDR3 totals 13 residues.

The rearrangement joins TRBV6-6 to TRBJ2-3; D call uncertain. Germline CDR1 reads MNHNY; CDR2 reads SVGAGI (reference sequence). The length of the CDR3 is 16 residues. Trimming left V 2 bases short and J 2 bases short, with 14 bases between. In DNA form, the CDR3 reads TGTGCCAGCAGTTACCCACCTCACACGGACACAGATACGCAGTATTTT. Its protein product is CASSYPPHTDTDTQYF.

This clonotype was recorded at least ten times. J is TRBJ1-4 and V is TRBV12-3 or TRBV12-4; D is undetermined. With 5 bases removed from V and 5 bases from J, the gap between germline ends came to 15 bases. The CDR3 covers 15 residues. The CDR3 here is CASSLRTELNEKLFF. Written as DNA, the CDR3 is TGTGCCAGCAGTCTAAGGACTGAGTTAAATGAAAAACTGTTTTTT.

This sequence joins TRBV7-2 and TRBJ2-1, with D possibly TRBD2 on 6 matching bases. CDR3 length: 14 residues. Per the germline V gene, CDR1 is SGHTA and CDR2 is FQGNSA. V lost 1 base to trimming and J lost 4 bases, with 8 bases between them. This CDR3 reads CASSLGLEYNEQFF. The CDR3 DNA reads TGTGCCAGCAGCTTAGGACTAGAATACAATGAGCAGTTCTTC.

This clonotype occurred a few times. The chain has TRBV2 and TRBJ2-5; the match to TRBD1 covers 9 bases. The germline gives CDR1 SNHLY, CDR2 FYNNEI. V trimming: 5 bases; J trimming: 5 bases; junction bases outside the gene matches: 9. The CDR3 has 15 amino acids. CDR3 amino acids: CASSYTGTGMETQYF. The DNA for the CDR3 is TGTGCCAGCAGTTACACCGGGACAGGGATGGAGACCCAGTACTTC.

V is TRBV20-1 and J is TRBJ1-1, with D unclear. V was trimmed by 2 bases and J by 6 bases, leaving 7 bases between them. There are 11 residues in the CDR3. Germline CDR1 is DFQATT and CDR2 is SNEGSKA (reference sequence). CDR3 loop: CSARMYAEAFF. CDR3 DNA sequence: TGCAGTGCTAGAATGTATGCTGAAGCTTTCTTT.

This chain joins TRBV7-9 and TRBJ2-7, with 8 positions matching TRBD2. Germline assignment: CDR1 SEHNR and CDR2 FQNEAQ (reference sequence). The junction had 9 bases not matched to a gene; V was cut back by 3 bases and J by 5 bases. CDR3 size: 15 residues. The CDR3: CASSFGSAGVNEQYF. CDR3 sequence (DNA): TGTGCCAGCAGCTTCGGGTCAGCGGGGGTGAACGAGCAGTACTTC.